This TCR beta chain originates from a study of blood T cell repertoires in COVID-19. CDR1 and CDR2 from the germline V gene are SGDLS and YYNGEE. V lost 3 bases to trimming and J lost 3 bases; unmatched junction nucleotides: 5. The CDR3 spans 14 residues. Using immunoSEQ multiplex PCR, the repertoire was profiled, and TCRdb retains in-frame clones only, with some absent. The table records under 150,000 clones, roughly 85% of them present only once. The sequenced sample was peripheral blood. This clonotype originated in a human donor in a cohort sampled during active COVID-19. The genes are TRBV9 and TRBJ1-1, with 7 bases identical to TRBD1. The CDR3: CASSDGTAYTEAFF. DNA of the CDR3: TGTGCCAGCAGCGATGGGACAGCCTACACTGAAGCTTTCTTT.